The 24 T cell receptor beta chains given below trace back to one sample, sequenced in a study of cytomegalovirus exposure and HLA in healthy donors. Primers included in the PCR were 60 Vbeta and 13 Jbeta primers. TCRdb's copy holds only in-frame clones and misses some; the assay was immunoSEQ multiplex PCR. Of 100,000 to 150,000 clones listed, about 83% are singletons. Sequences were obtained from PBMCs. These receptor sequences come from a man aged 25 to 40 in good health and CMV-seronegative.

The rearrangement links TRBV9 to TRBJ1-2; D gene ambiguous. Germline CDR1 reads SGDLS; CDR2 reads YYNGEE. This CDR3 is 15 amino acids long. V was shortened by 0 bases and J by 4 bases, with 13 bases between the two germline ends. Here the CDR3 reads CASSVEEGFGYGYTF. CDR3 nucleotide sequence: TGTGCCAGCAGCGTAGAAGAGGGATTCGGCTATGGCTACACCTTC. Using reference TRBV9 and TRBJ1-2 for the parts outside the CDR3, the full variable domain is DSGVTQTPKHLITATGQRVTLRCSPRSGDLSVYWYQQSLDQGLQFLIQYYNGEERAKGNILERFSAQQFPDLHSELNLSSLELGDSALYFCASSVEEGFGYGYTFGSGTRLTVV.

The table lists this clone with a few counts. The gene calls are TRBV5-1 and TRBJ2-2; maybe TRBD2 (6 bases). V lost 1 base and J 0 bases, leaving 13 bases between the germline ends. The CDR3 length is 17 residues. Germline loops: CDR1 SGHRS, CDR2 YFSETQ. CDR3 amino acids: CASSLRTTNANTGELFF. The CDR3 DNA sequence: TGCGCCAGCAGCTTGAGGACTACCAACGCGAACACCGGGGAGCTGTTTTTT.

V gene TRBV7-2 combines with J gene TRBJ2-5, with 11 positions matching TRBD1. The V segment lost 5 bases and the J segment 5 bases; nucleotides outside the gene matches: 7. Germline loops: CDR1 SGHTA, CDR2 FQGNSA. CDR3 length: 15 residues. The CDR3 here is CASSRGQGARETQYF. CDR3 nucleotides: TGTGCCAGCAGCCGCGGACAGGGGGCGCGGGAGACCCAGTACTTC.

The CDR3 region is CAWSLAGGRRTDTQYF. Here the CDR3 DNA reads TGTGCCTGGAGTCTAGCGGGGGGGCGGCGCACAGATACGCAGTATTTT. The chain recombines TRBV30 with TRBJ2-3; 12 nucleotides align to TRBD2. This CDR3 is built from 16 residues. V dropped 2 bases and J dropped 1; count of bases not matched to a gene: 4. CDR1 and CDR2 (germline): GTSNPN, SVGIG (reference sequence).

The rearrangement links TRBV27 to TRBJ1-5; 11 bases agree with TRBD1. With V trimmed by 6 bases and J by 5 bases, 9 bases remained unmatched. Germline loops: CDR1 MNHEY, CDR2 SMNVEV (reference sequence). The length of the CDR3 is 16 residues. CDR3 in DNA: TGTGCCAGCAGAAACCGGACAGGGGGCATCCATCAGCCCCAGCATTTT. Translation: CASRNRTGGIHQPQHF.

With regard to this clone: A read error may account for a junction end that differs from germline. The chain links TRBV6-5 to TRBJ1-2; no definite D call. The CDR3 runs to 12 residues. Germline V gives CDR1 MNHEY, CDR2 SVGAGI. CDR3 in DNA: TGTGCCAGCAGTCCCGACTTCTATGGCTACGCCTTC. This sequence encodes CASSPDFYGYAF.

The rearrangement joins TRBV15 to TRBJ1-4, with 11 bases matching TRBD1. The J segment lost 5 bases and the V segment lost 0 bases, leaving 2 bases of the junction unmatched. Germline loops: CDR1 LNHNV, CDR2 YYDKDF (reference sequence). This CDR3 region has 16 residues. The CDR3 coding sequence is TGTGCCACCAGCAGAGACAGGGACAGGGGGAATGAAAAACTGTTTTTT. Translating it yields CATSRDRDRGNEKLFF.

This clone came up a few times. This chain links TRBV28 with TRBJ1-1; TRBD1 aligns across 7 bases. The CDR3 consists of 17 residues. Germline assignment: CDR1 MDHEN and CDR2 SYDVKM. V shed 3 bases, J shed 10 bases, and the junction held 20 bases outside the gene matches. CDR3 DNA: TGTGCCAGCAGTTTTCAGACAGGGCGAGCGGGGGAGGATGGAGCTTTCTTT. This gives the protein CASSFQTGRAGEDGAFF. Filled out from reference TRBV28 and TRBJ1-1, the complete variable domain reads DVKVTQSSRYLVKRTGEKVFLECVQDMDHENMFWYRQDPGLGLRLIYFSYDVKMKEKGDIPEGYSVSREKKERFSLILESASTNQTSMYLCASSFQTGRAGEDGAFFGQGTRLTVV.

This clone came up a few times. The chain is built from TRBV5-1 and TRBJ1-4; 7 nucleotides align to TRBD1. J was trimmed by 13 bases and V by 4 bases; bases with no gene match: 16. This CDR3 region has 15 residues. Germline CDR1 is SGHRS and CDR2 is YFSETQ. The CDR3, as DNA: TGCGCCAGCAGCCCGAAACCCGGGACAGAGAGGAGACTGTTTTTT. This translates into CASSPKPGTERRLFF.

The chain couples TRBV11-3 to TRBJ2-1, with D possibly TRBD1 on 7 matching bases. The CDR3 is made up of 12 amino acids. Trimming removed 4 bases from V and 7 bases from J, with 8 bases in between. CDR1 and CDR2 from the germline V gene are SGHNT and YENEEA. The CDR3 protein is CASSSGGNEQFF. CDR3 nucleotide sequence: TGTGCCAGCAGCTCAGGGGGGAATGAGCAGTTCTTC. The complete variable domain, with remaining parts taken from reference TRBV11-3 and TRBJ2-1, reads EAGVVQSPRYKIIEKKQPVAFWCNPISGHNTLYWYLQNLGQGPELLIRYENEEAVDDSQLPKDRFSAERLKGVDSTLKIQPAELGDSAVYLCASSSGGNEQFFGPGTRLTVL.

This clone was detected only a few times. V is TRBV7-2 and J is TRBJ1-4; 9 bases match TRBD1. The CDR3 runs 15 residues. The germline gives CDR1 SGHTA, CDR2 FQGNSA. J was trimmed by 8 bases and V by 5 bases; bases with no gene match: 9. CDR3 residues: CASSLYRGLGEKLFF. Here the CDR3 DNA reads TGTGCCAGCAGCCTCTACAGGGGGCTAGGGGAAAAACTGTTTTTT.

This clone was detected a few times. V is TRBV27 and J is TRBJ1-3, with D uncertain. The CDR3 extends over 13 amino acids. With 5 bases removed from V and 4 bases from J, the gap between germline ends came to 9 bases. In germline, CDR1 is MNHEY, CDR2 SMNVEV (reference sequence). The CDR3: CASSQASGNTIYF. The CDR3, as DNA: TGTGCCAGCAGTCAGGCATCCGGAAACACCATATATTTT.

Only a few counts were recorded for this clone. The genes are TRBV2 and TRBJ2-1, with 9 bases matching TRBD2. Germline CDR1 SNHLY, CDR2 FYNNEI. The CDR3 covers 14 residues. The V and J ends lost 6 bases and 0 bases, in that order; junction bases with no gene match: 0. The CDR3: CASRAGGSYNEQFF. Written as DNA, the CDR3 is TGTGCCAGCAGAGCGGGAGGCTCCTACAATGAGCAGTTCTTC.

The chain uses TRBV6-4 and TRBJ2-1, with 7 bases identical to TRBD1. The CDR3 contains 14 residues. V shed 6 bases, J shed 9 bases, and the junction held 11 bases outside the gene matches. The V gene's germline CDR1 is MRHNA and CDR2 SNTAGT. This CDR3 is CASRTGTVGSEQFF. CDR3 sequence (DNA): TGTGCCAGCAGAACCGGGACAGTTGGTAGTGAGCAGTTCTTC.

The V call is TRBV9, the J call TRBJ2-2; maybe TRBD1 (6 bases). V lost 4 bases, J lost 6 bases, and 13 bases lay in between. The germline CDR1 and CDR2 sequences are SGDLS and YYNGEE. The CDR3 covers 14 residues. CDR3 residues: CASSPQGRPGELFF. As DNA, the CDR3 is TGTGCCAGCAGCCCCCAGGGGCGACCCGGGGAGCTGTTTTTT.

The chain recombines TRBV6-5 with TRBJ2-1, with 9 positions matching TRBD2. Germline values: CDR1 MNHEY, CDR2 SVGAGI. Germline trimming cut 6 bases from V and 2 bases from J; bases unmatched to any gene: 5. The CDR3 totals 15 residues. CDR3 in DNA: TGTGCCAGCAGGCGAGCGGGAGGCGCCTACAATGAGCAGTTCTTC. This encodes CASRRAGGAYNEQFF.

The V call is TRBV29-1, the J call TRBJ2-7; D might be TRBD2 (6 bases). This CDR3 is 13 amino acids long. Trimming stripped 0 bases from V and 4 bases from J, with 10 bases between. Germline CDR1 and CDR2: SQVTM and ANQGSEA. The CDR3 loop is CSVEDRAGYEQYF. The DNA for the CDR3 is TGCAGCGTTGAAGACAGGGCGGGGTACGAGCAGTACTTC.

CDR3 coding DNA: TGTGCCAGCAGTGAAGCGTGGACAGCTTCTAACTATGGCTACACCTTC. Translation: CASSEAWTASNYGYTF. This rearrangement joins TRBV6-1 to TRBJ1-2, with D maybe TRBD1 (6 bases). The CDR3 runs to 16 residues. Trimming shortened V by 0 bases and J by 0 bases, and 11 bases separated the two germline ends. Looked up from germline, CDR1 is MNHNS and CDR2 is SASEGT.

This chain uses TRBV27 with TRBJ1-1; 8 nucleotides align to TRBD1. With V trimmed by 8 bases and J by 5 bases, 10 bases remained unmatched. This CDR3 is 14 amino acids long. From germline, CDR1 is MNHEY and CDR2 SMNVEV (reference sequence). The CDR3 sequence is CASRNQGAGTEAFF. The CDR3 nucleotides are TGTGCCAGCCGTAATCAGGGGGCAGGAACTGAAGCTTTCTTT.

In this sample, this clone turned up a few times. V and J are TRBV9 and TRBJ2-7, with D maybe TRBD1 (6 bases). Trimming removed 1 base from V and 1 base from J, with 12 bases in between. Germline values: CDR1 SGDLS, CDR2 YYNGEE. The CDR3 totals 15 residues. The CDR3, as DNA: TGTGCCAGCAGCGTACAGGGGTTCGGATCCTACGAGCAGTACTTC. This sequence encodes CASSVQGFGSYEQYF.

The chain uses TRBV30 and TRBJ1-5; 9 bases map to TRBD1. This CDR3 is built from 14 residues. The germline gives CDR1 GTSNPN, CDR2 SVGIG (reference sequence). V shed 4 bases and J 7 bases; nucleotides not matched to a gene: 8. CDR3 loop: CAWTQGQGGQPQHF. The CDR3 coding sequence is TGTGCCTGGACCCAGGGACAGGGTGGACAGCCCCAGCATTTT.

The chain links TRBV4-3 to TRBJ2-7; 8 bases agree with TRBD1. CDR3 length: 15 amino acids. V dropped 0 bases and J dropped 9; count of bases not matched to a gene: 10. The germline V gene encodes CDR1 LGHNA and CDR2 YSLEER. The CDR3 DNA reads TGCGCCAGCAGCCAAGAGCAGGGGGCAATTGCTGGGCAGTACTTC. Residues: CASSQEQGAIAGQYF.

This clone has a handful of counts. Other nucleotide sequences in the sample specify the same CDR3. V usage is TRBV30 and J usage is TRBJ1-5, with TRBD1 matching 7 bases. J was trimmed by 2 bases and V by 0 bases; bases with no gene match: 4. Per germline, CDR1 GTSNPN and CDR2 SVGIG (reference sequence). The CDR3 runs 15 residues. The CDR3 DNA sequence: TGTGCCTGGAGTGTTCGACAGGGCGGCAATCAGCCCCAGCATTTT. This sequence encodes CAWSVRQGGNQPQHF.

This rearrangement joins TRBV5-5 to TRBJ2-4; a weak D match, TRBD2 (6 bases). Per germline, CDR1 SGHKS and CDR2 YYEKEE (reference sequence). The CDR3 length is 13 residues. V was pared by 2 bases and J by 8 bases, with 11 bases between. The CDR3 region is CASSFRGEDIQYF. CDR3 nucleotide sequence: TGTGCCAGCAGCTTTCGAGGGGAGGACATTCAGTACTTC.